This T cell receptor beta chain originates from a study of human T cells and chemical hapten exposure. TCRdb itself ran the RACE reads through MiXCR, one entry per CDR3 protein. The data contain tens of thousands of distinct CDR3 sequences, roughly 5% of them singletons. This clonotype was counted at least ten times. Antigen unknown. General study points: With regard to DPC sensitization, TCRs above 1 in 1000 frequency did not change.

CDR3 length equals 14 residues. V was shortened by 5 bases and J by 4 bases, with 14 bases between the two germline ends. Time point: healthy volunteer bleed at 6 weeks. The total RNA was obtained from whole blood that was not fractionated. This chain links TRBV12-3 or TRBV12-4 with TRBJ1-1, with a tentative D call TRBD1 (6 bases). This sequence originates from a human donor in good health. Some clones in this sample may be carry-over from other donors' samples. The sample taken for sequencing was whole blood. The CDR3 DNA reads as TGTGCCAGCAGTAAAGGAGGGGGGGGCACTGAAGCTTTCTTT. It codes for CASSKGGGGTEAFF.